These 7 T cell receptor beta chains originate from one sample sequenced in a study of blood T cell repertoires in COVID-19. Using immunoSEQ multiplex PCR, the repertoire was profiled, and TCRdb retains in-frame clones only, with some absent. The sample consists of roughly 330,000 clones, over 70% of them appearing once. Source material: peripheral blood. The receptors were sampled from a woman in her 50s with acute or convalescent COVID-19.

V gene TRBV27 combines with J gene TRBJ1-5; 11 bases map to TRBD1. CDR1 and CDR2 (germline): MNHEY, SMNVEV (reference sequence). V lost 5 bases and J lost 7; bases outside the gene matches: 4. This CDR3 spans 14 amino acids. The CDR3 coding sequence is TGTGCCAGCAGTCCCGGGACAGGGGGGCAGCCCCAGCATTTT. It specifies CASSPGTGGQPQHF.

V is TRBV6-5 and J is TRBJ2-1; 10 bases fit TRBD2. The CDR3 covers 16 residues. Germline CDR1 is MNHEY and CDR2 is SVGAGI. Losses at the gene ends were 2 bases for V and 5 bases for J; bases not matched to a gene: 6. The CDR3 here is CASSYGGTSANNEQFF. CDR3 nucleotides: TGTGCCAGCAGTTACGGAGGGACTAGCGCCAACAATGAGCAGTTCTTC.

This chain uses TRBV30 with TRBJ2-7; D is possibly TRBD1 (5 bases). The V gene's germline CDR1 is GTSNPN and CDR2 SVGIG (reference sequence). Trimming shortened V by 0 bases and J by 2 bases, and 8 bases separated the two germline ends. The CDR3 covers 13 residues. This CDR3 is CAWSVDTPYEQYV. The DNA of the CDR3 is TGTGCCTGGAGTGTGGACACCCCCTACGAGCAGTACGTC.

The chain has TRBV10-3 and TRBJ2-3; 10 nucleotides line up with TRBD2. The CDR3 has 15 residues. After removal of 4 bases from V and 5 bases from J, the junction contained 6 bases not matched to a gene. Germline V gene lookup returns CDR1 ENHRY and CDR2 SYGVKD. CDR3 in amino acids: CAISGAGGSVDTQYF. The CDR3 DNA reads as TGTGCCATCAGTGGAGCGGGAGGGAGTGTAGATACGCAGTATTTT.

The V and J genes are TRBV19 and TRBJ2-1; D perhaps matches TRBD1 (5 bases). This CDR3 contains 16 residues. Trimming stripped 1 base from V and 6 bases from J, with 16 bases between. From germline, CDR1 is LNHDA and CDR2 SQIVND (reference sequence). CDR3 residues: CASSIGGDIRGNEQFF. CDR3 bases: TGTGCCAGTAGTATAGGGGGCGACATCAGAGGCAATGAGCAGTTCTTC.

The V call is TRBV9, the J call TRBJ2-4; 9 nucleotides agree with TRBD1. The V gene's germline CDR1 is SGDLS and CDR2 YYNGEE. CDR3 length: 15 amino acids. After removal of 4 bases from V and 9 bases from J, the junction contained 11 bases not matched to a gene. The CDR3 DNA reads TGTGCCAGCAGCCAAACTCCGGGACAGGGTACCATTCAGTACTTC. Translating it yields CASSQTPGQGTIQYF.

J is TRBJ1-2 and V is TRBV5-4; 10 bases align to TRBD1. The CDR3 has 15 residues. V shed 4 bases and J 4 bases; nucleotides not matched to a gene: 7. Per the germline V gene, CDR1 is SGHNT and CDR2 is YYREEE (reference sequence). The DNA of the CDR3 is TGTGCCAGCAGCCCCTCGACAGGGGGCGCCTATGGCTACACCTTC. Its translation is CASSPSTGGAYGYTF.